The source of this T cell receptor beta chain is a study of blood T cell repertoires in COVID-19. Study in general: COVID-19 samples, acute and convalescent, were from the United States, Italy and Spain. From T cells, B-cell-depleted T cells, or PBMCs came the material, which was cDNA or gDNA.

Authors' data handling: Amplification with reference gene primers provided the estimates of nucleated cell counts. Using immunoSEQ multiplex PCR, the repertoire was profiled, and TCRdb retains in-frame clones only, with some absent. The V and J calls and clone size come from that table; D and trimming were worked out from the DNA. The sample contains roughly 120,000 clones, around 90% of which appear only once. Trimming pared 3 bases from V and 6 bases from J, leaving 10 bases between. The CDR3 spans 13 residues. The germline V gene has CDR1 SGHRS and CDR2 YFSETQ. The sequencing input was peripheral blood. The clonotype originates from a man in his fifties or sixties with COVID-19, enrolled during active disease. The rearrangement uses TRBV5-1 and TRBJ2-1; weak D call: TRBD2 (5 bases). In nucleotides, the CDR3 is TGCGCCAGCAGCTATCAGCGGATCAATGAGCAGTTCTTC. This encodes CASSYQRINEQFF.